In its sample, the clone carrying this T cell receptor beta chain was seen a few times. This specimen belongs to a study of cytomegalovirus exposure and HLA in healthy donors. The CDR3 length is 15 residues. Germline CDR1 is SGHRS and CDR2 is YFSETQ. V trimming: 5 bases; J trimming: 4 bases; junction bases outside the gene matches: 9. The PCR was carried out with 60 Vbeta primers and 13 Jbeta primers. Profiling relied on immunoSEQ multiplex PCR, and the TCRdb table lists in-frame clones only, not all of them. The sample has about 96,000 clones; 50% to 80% are singletons. This receptor was taken from a man aged 55-75 years in good health and CMV-seronegative. The chain combines TRBV5-1 with TRBJ2-5; TRBD2 aligns across 9 bases. The source material was PBMCs. The CDR3 nucleotides read TGCGCCAGCAGTTTTGGACTAGCGAATGGAGAGACCCAGTACTTC. Its translation is CASSFGLANGETQYF.